This TCR beta chain was recovered during a study of shared clonotypes between healthy human individuals. This CDR3 is 14 amino acids long. With 4 bases removed from V and 7 bases from J, the gap between germline ends came to 16 bases. The germline V gene encodes CDR1 GTSNPN and CDR2 SVGIG (reference sequence). DNA from unsorted PBMC was sequenced on ten immunoSEQ deep assay plates. Produced via immunoSEQ multiplex PCR; TCRdb's table is partial and in-frame only. The table includes a few hundred thousand clones, approximately 71% detected once. About 84 million PBMCs supplied genomic DNA for unsorted samples.

The source material was PBMCs. The receptor was isolated from a woman aged 35 to 49 in good health. Some clones in this sample may be carry-over from other donors' samples. The genes are TRBV30 and TRBJ1-4; D call uncertain. DNA of the CDR3: TGTGCCTGGAAAGACGAAGGGAGGAGTGAAAAACTGTTTTTT. It is translated as CAWKDEGRSEKLFF.